This is a list of T cell receptor beta chains from one sample in a study of blood T cell repertoires in COVID-19. Some clones are missing from TCRdb's copy, which holds only in-frame ones; the method was immunoSEQ multiplex PCR. Of 140,000 to 150,000 clones in the sample, around nine tenths were seen once. Sequencing used peripheral blood. The receptors stem from a man in his sixties with active or convalescent COVID-19. The CDR3 runs from the conserved cysteine through the conserved F or W. A D gene is named only where the DNA matches it firmly. Size is stated for part of the rows, as once, few or many counts, or as a class when the clone is expanded.

cdr3_nt cdr3_aa clone_size j_call v_call d_call
TGTGCCAGCAGGGACAGTGGGACTGAAAAACTGTTTTTT CASRDSGTEKLFF NA TRBJ1-4 TRBV25-1 NA
TGCAGCGCCCCTGCCGGGGACTTC CSAPAGDF NA TRBJ1-2 TRBV29-1 NA
TGTGCCAGCAGTGAGGGGGGCCAAGAGACCCAGTACTTC CASSEGGQETQYF NA TRBJ2-5 TRBV2 NA
TGTGCCAGCAGTTTGGGGGGGGCCGGTGAAGCTTTCTTT CASSLGGAGEAFF NA TRBJ1-1 TRBV28 NA
TGTGCTAGTGGTTCCGAGCAGGGGACAGGGTTTAAATATGCTTTCTTT CASGSEQGTGFKYAFF NA TRBJ1-1 TRBV12-5 TRBD1
TGCGCCAGCAGTGAGTTAAACAAGAACACTGAAGCTTTCTTT CASSELNKNTEAFF NA TRBJ1-1 TRBV10-2 NA
TGTGCCAGCGCCTCAGGGATCAACGCTGAAGCTTTCTTT CASASGINAEAFF NA TRBJ1-1 TRBV6-5 NA
TGTGCCAGCAGCCAAGTTGGAGGGGGCGCCAACTCCTACAATGAGCAGTTCTTC CASSQVGGGANSYNEQFF NA TRBJ2-1 TRBV3-1/TRBV3-2 NA
TGTGCCTGGAGCCGGACTAGCGGGGTGGGAGAGACCCAGTACTTC CAWSRTSGVGETQYF NA TRBJ2-5 TRBV30 TRBD2
TGCGCCAGCAGCTTTTCAGGGGCAGGCAATCAGCCCCAGCATTTT CASSFSGAGNQPQHF NA TRBJ1-5 TRBV5-1 NA
TGCGCCAGCAGTGAGCCGAGGTCCGCGGGACCCCTCCACTTT CASSEPRSAGPLHF NA TRBJ1-6 TRBV10-2 NA
TGTGCCAGCAGCCCCAGTTCCGGAGGCTACGAGCAGTACTTC CASSPSSGGYEQYF NA TRBJ2-7 TRBV11-2 NA
TGTGCCATCAGTGCGGCTAGCGGGAGGGGGACGGATACGCAGTATTTT CAISAASGRGTDTQYF NA TRBJ2-3 TRBV10-3 TRBD2
TGCGCCAGCAGCTCCGGGACAGCCCCGAACACCGGGGAGCTGTTTTTT CASSSGTAPNTGELFF NA TRBJ2-2 TRBV5-1 TRBD1
TGTGCCACCAGTGATGAGACTAGCGGGAGCTATGAGCAGTTCTTC CATSDETSGSYEQFF NA TRBJ2-1 TRBV24-1 TRBD2
TGTGCCAGCTCACTAGCCGGCAACTCCTACAATGAGCAGTTCTTC CASSLAGNSYNEQFF NA TRBJ2-1 TRBV18 NA
TGTGCCAGCACCACCCTGCTCGGAGTTGAAGCTTTCTTT CASTTLLGVEAFF NA TRBJ1-1 TRBV6-1 NA
TGTGCCTGGAGTGTTCCGGGTTTCGGTAACTATGGCTACACCTTC CAWSVPGFGNYGYTF NA TRBJ1-2 TRBV30 NA
TGTGCCAGCAGTTTAGGGGCAGGTCGATGGAACACTGAAGCTTTCTTT CASSLGAGRWNTEAFF NA TRBJ1-1 TRBV27 NA
TGTGCCAGCAGTCAGGGCAGGGTCGAGCAGTACTTC CASSQGRVEQYF NA TRBJ2-7 TRBV6-6 NA
TGTGCCAGCAGTCAAACTTCAGGGAAGACTAATGAAAAACTGTTTTTT CASSQTSGKTNEKLFF NA TRBJ1-4 TRBV28 NA
TGTGCCAGCAGCCCGACGGGAGGCCTTGGGGGCTACACCTTC CASSPTGGLGGYTF NA TRBJ1-2 TRBV7-9 NA
TGTGCCAGCAGCTTAGGACAGGGGGCCTATGGCTACACCTTC CASSLGQGAYGYTF NA TRBJ1-2 TRBV7-2 TRBD1
TGTGCCAGCAAGACAGGGGGAAGCACAGATACGCAGTATTTT CASKTGGSTDTQYF NA TRBJ2-3 TRBV6-5 TRBD1
TGTGCCAGCAGTTTATTACAGGGTTTCCAGCCCCAGCATTTT CASSLLQGFQPQHF NA TRBJ1-5 TRBV28 NA
TGCGCCAGCAGCTTGGGAGGGTACGGAAACACCATATATTTT CASSLGGYGNTIYF NA TRBJ1-3 TRBV5-1 NA
TGCGCCAGCAGCCTTGGGGGACAGCTGGCCGAGCAGTACTTC CASSLGGQLAEQYF once TRBJ2-7 TRBV5-1 TRBD1
TGTGCCAGCAGCTTAAGGCGGGGGTTTATTCAGTTCTTC CASSLRRGFIQFF NA TRBJ2-1 TRBV7-3 TRBD2
TGTGCCACCAGTGAACAGACAGGGCGGGGTGGTGAAAAACTGTTTTTT CATSEQTGRGGEKLFF NA TRBJ1-4 TRBV24-1 TRBD1
TGTGCCAGCAGCTTCTCGACTAGCGGGGGGTTACGGTATTTT CASSFSTSGGLRYF NA TRBJ2-3 TRBV7-2 TRBD2
TGTGCCAGCAGAAGAGGGACAGTAAACTATGGCTACACCTTC CASRRGTVNYGYTF NA TRBJ1-2 TRBV6-5 TRBD1
TGTGCCACCAGTGACCTCGGACTAGCGGGGAGCAATGAGCAGTTCTTC CATSDLGLAGSNEQFF NA TRBJ2-1 TRBV24-1 TRBD2
TGTGCCAGTAGTATCGGACTAGCGGGGGCCCAAGAGACCCAGTACTTC CASSIGLAGAQETQYF NA TRBJ2-5 TRBV19 TRBD2
TGTGCCAGCAGCCAAGGCTACTCGAACACCGGGGAGCTGTTTTTT CASSQGYSNTGELFF few TRBJ2-2 TRBV3-1/TRBV3-2 NA
TGTGCCAGCAGGGCAGACAGGAACTACAATGAGCAGTTCTTC CASRADRNYNEQFF NA TRBJ2-1 TRBV6-5 NA
TGTGCCAGCTCACCGGCTAGCGGGAGTTATGAGCAGTTCTTC CASSPASGSYEQFF NA TRBJ2-1 TRBV18 TRBD2
TGTGCCACCAGCGGGACTAGCGGTTACAATGAGCAGTTCTTC CATSGTSGYNEQFF NA TRBJ2-1 TRBV24-1 TRBD2
TGTGCCAGCAGCTTAGGAGGCCTAGCGGGGGGGGATACGCAGTATTTT CASSLGGLAGGDTQYF NA TRBJ2-3 TRBV7-2 TRBD2
TGTGCCAGTAGGACAGGGGATCTAGATTCACCCCTCCACTTT CASRTGDLDSPLHF NA TRBJ1-6 TRBV19 TRBD1
TGTGCCTGGAGAGGTTCGGGTGAAAAACTGTTTTTT CAWRGSGEKLFF NA TRBJ1-4 TRBV30 NA
TGTGCTAGCGGGGGCCCCTCGACCCCCTACAATGAGCAGTTCTTC CASGGPSTPYNEQFF NA TRBJ2-1 TRBV6-5 TRBD2
TGTGCCAGCAGCTACGGAGAGACCCAGTACTTC CASSYGETQYF once TRBJ2-5 TRBV3-1/TRBV3-2 NA
TGTGCCAGCAGTTCCATCGGGACTAGTAATAATGAGCAGTTCTTC CASSSIGTSNNEQFF NA TRBJ2-1 TRBV28 TRBD2
TGTGCCACCATGGCCACAAGAAGCGAGCAGTACTTC CATMATRSEQYF few TRBJ2-7 TRBV2 NA
TGTGCCAGCAGCCAAGATCTGGCCGCGGGAGGGCTGGCGCAGTATTTT CASSQDLAAGGLAQYF NA TRBJ2-3 TRBV14 TRBD2
TGTGCCAGCAGTTTACCAGGACAGGGCTCTGGCTACACCTTC CASSLPGQGSGYTF once TRBJ1-2 TRBV28 TRBD1
TGTGCCAGCAGCCAAAAGACTAGCGGGAACAGGAATGAGCAGTTCTTC CASSQKTSGNRNEQFF NA TRBJ2-1 TRBV3-1/TRBV3-2 TRBD2
TGTGCCAGTAGTAAAAACGACAGGGGGCTCAATCAGCCCCAGCATTTT CASSKNDRGLNQPQHF NA TRBJ1-5 TRBV19 TRBD1
TGTGCCAGCAGTATCCGGGGAGGCTACACCTTC CASSIRGGYTF NA TRBJ1-2 TRBV6-2/TRBV6-3 NA
TGTGCCAGCTCCAAGACAGGGGGAATTGAGCAGTTCTTC CASSKTGGIEQFF once TRBJ2-1 TRBV18 TRBD1
TGTGCCAGCAGGTACGAGCGGGGGGGCTACGAGCAGTACTTC CASRYERGGYEQYF NA TRBJ2-7 TRBV6-2/TRBV6-3 TRBD2
TGTGCCACCAGTGACACAGCTGGGCGGGAGTCGGATACGCAGTATTTT CATSDTAGRESDTQYF NA TRBJ2-3 TRBV24-1 TRBD2
TGCGCCAGCAGTGTAGGTTCAGGGGCCACTGAAGCTTTCTTT CASSVGSGATEAFF NA TRBJ1-1 TRBV10-1 NA
TGTGCCAGCAGCCGACCACAGGGCTACGAGCAGTACTTC CASSRPQGYEQYF NA TRBJ2-7 TRBV5-4 NA
TGCGCCAGCAGTCAATCGAAGGGGGAGCAGTACTTC CASSQSKGEQYF NA TRBJ2-7 TRBV23-1 NA
TGTGCCAGCAGCCGCGGGACTAGCCGAAGCACAGATACGCAGTATTTT CASSRGTSRSTDTQYF NA TRBJ2-3 TRBV5-4 TRBD2
TGTGCCAGCTCACCACGAGCCGGGAGTGAGACCCAGTACTTC CASSPRAGSETQYF NA TRBJ2-5 TRBV18 NA